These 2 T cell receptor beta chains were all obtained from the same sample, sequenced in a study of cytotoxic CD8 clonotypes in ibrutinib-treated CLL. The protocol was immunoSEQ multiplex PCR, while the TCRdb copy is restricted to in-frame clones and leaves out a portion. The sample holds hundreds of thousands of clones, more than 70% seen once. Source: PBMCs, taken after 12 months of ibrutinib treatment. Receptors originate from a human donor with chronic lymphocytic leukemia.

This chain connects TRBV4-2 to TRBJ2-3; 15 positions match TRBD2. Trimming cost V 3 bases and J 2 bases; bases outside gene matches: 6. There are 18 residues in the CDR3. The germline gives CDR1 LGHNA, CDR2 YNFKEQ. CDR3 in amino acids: CASSHAGLAGGLTDTQYF. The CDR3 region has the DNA TGTGCCAGCAGCCACGCGGGACTAGCGGGGGGACTCACAGATACGCAGTATTTT.

CDR3 in amino acids: CASRLGQTYNEKLFF. The CDR3 DNA is TGTGCCAGCAGATTAGGGCAGACGTATAATGAAAAACTGTTTTTT. The chain uses TRBV27 and TRBJ1-4; D is uncertain. CDR1 and CDR2 from the germline V gene are MNHEY and SMNVEV (reference sequence). The CDR3 is made up of 15 amino acids. The V end lost 6 bases, the J end lost 4 bases, and 15 bases lay between the germline ends.